Shown below are 14 T cell receptor beta chains from a single sample sequenced in a study of cytomegalovirus exposure and HLA in healthy donors. Use of 60 Vbeta and 13 Jbeta primers characterized the PCR. Produced via immunoSEQ multiplex PCR; TCRdb's table is partial and in-frame only. The top ten hold over 4% of the sample, which has more than 80,000 clones, approximately 72% seen once. The sample was PBMCs. These receptors were taken from a woman in her 40s in good health and CMV-seropositive.

This sequence joins TRBV2 and TRBJ1-5; weak D call: TRBD1 (5 bases). CDR1 is SNHLY and CDR2 is FYNNEI in the germline V gene. This CDR3 has 13 amino acids. CDR3 in amino acids: CAAKKTANQPQHF. The CDR3 DNA follows: TGTGCGGCTAAAAAGACAGCCAATCAGCCCCAGCATTTT.

This clone appeared a single time. V usage is TRBV10-3 and J usage is TRBJ1-2; TRBD1 is a possible D gene (5 bases). Trimming stripped 2 bases from V and 2 bases from J, with 9 bases between. The CDR3 runs 14 residues. In germline, CDR1 is ENHRY, CDR2 SYGVKD. The CDR3 DNA follows: TGTGCCATCAGTGAGGAATGGGGCAACTATGGCTACACCTTC. It encodes CAISEEWGNYGYTF.

V gene TRBV27 combines with J gene TRBJ2-2, with 7 bases aligning to TRBD2. Germline CDR1 MNHEY, CDR2 SMNVEV (reference sequence). The CDR3 loop spans 16 amino acids. V shed 2 bases and J 3 bases; nucleotides not matched to a gene: 6. The CDR3 bases are TGTGCCAGCAGTTTAGGGGGGGAGTTGTACACCGGGGAGCTGTTTTTT. It translates to CASSLGGELYTGELFF.

The V call is TRBV15, the J call TRBJ1-5, with D unclear. Trimming took 3 bases from V and 0 from J, leaving 6 bases between them. The germline V gene encodes CDR1 LNHNV and CDR2 YYDKDF (reference sequence). This CDR3 region has 14 residues. This CDR3 reads CATSSEYSNQPQHF. CDR3 coding DNA: TGTGCCACCAGCAGCGAGTATAGCAATCAGCCCCAGCATTTT.

CDR3 region: CASSLGDSGANVLTF. The CDR3 DNA follows: TGCGCCAGCAGCTTGGGAGACTCTGGGGCCAACGTCCTGACTTTC. The rearrangement uses TRBV5-1 and TRBJ2-6, with unresolved D. Germline CDR1 reads SGHRS; CDR2 reads YFSETQ. The CDR3 spans 15 residues. The V end lost 0 bases, the J end lost 0 bases, and 4 bases lay between the germline ends.

This chain uses TRBV5-1 with TRBJ2-7; the match to TRBD2 covers 10 bases. There are 15 residues in the CDR3. V gave up 0 bases and J gave up 3 bases; unmatched junction bases: 3. In germline, CDR1 is SGHRS, CDR2 YFSETQ. CDR3 region: CASSLELAGGYEQYF. In nucleotides, the CDR3 is TGCGCCAGCAGCTTGGAATTAGCGGGAGGCTACGAGCAGTACTTC.

This clone occurred a few times. The chain employs TRBV9 and TRBJ2-1; TRBD1 might be the D (6 bases). This CDR3 contains 16 residues. With 4 bases removed from V and 9 bases from J, the gap between germline ends came to 23 bases. Germline V gene lookup returns CDR1 SGDLS and CDR2 YYNGEE. In nucleotides, the CDR3 is TGTGCCAGCAGCAACGATGCCGGGACATCCCCTTGTGAGCAGTTCTTC. Its protein product is CASSNDAGTSPCEQFF.

The rearrangement links TRBV30 to TRBJ2-5; no reliable D call. The CDR3 runs to 12 residues. Germline V gene sequence: CDR1 GTSNPN, CDR2 SVGIG (reference sequence). Trimming stripped 2 bases from V and 5 bases from J, with 9 bases between. CDR3 nucleotide sequence: TGTGCCTGGAGTCACAATATGGAGACCCAGTACTTC. It is translated as CAWSHNMETQYF.

The chain joins TRBV6-6 to TRBJ1-1, with D hard to call. CDR3 length: 13 residues. Germline V lookup: CDR1 MNHNY, CDR2 SVGAGI (reference sequence). V was trimmed by 5 bases and J by 1 base, leaving 8 bases between them. The CDR3 DNA follows: TGTGCCAGCAGTCCCCCGAGGAACACTGAAGCTTTCTTT. It encodes CASSPPRNTEAFF.

V and J are TRBV2 and TRBJ2-6; D might be TRBD1 (7 bases). There are 16 residues in the CDR3. Looked up from germline, CDR1 is SNHLY and CDR2 is FYNNEI. V gave up 3 bases and J gave up 4 bases, with 13 bases separating them. In DNA, the CDR3 is TGTGCCAGCAGTGATGGAGGGGGCGCCGGGGCCAACGTCCTGACTTTC. Protein sequence: CASSDGGGAGANVLTF.

The chain recombines TRBV6-1 with TRBJ2-1; 10 bases are shared with TRBD2. CDR1 is MNHNS, CDR2 SASEGT, per germline. This CDR3 has 15 amino acids. V shed 0 bases, J shed 10 bases, and the junction held 6 bases outside the gene matches. The CDR3 bases are TGTGCCAGCAGTGAAGCGCGAAGCGGGAGGGTGGAGCAGTTCTTC. It yields the protein CASSEARSGRVEQFF.

The chain carries TRBV9 and TRBJ2-3, with 7 bases lining up with TRBD2. Trimming at V came to 0 bases and at J to 3 bases, leaving 4 bases not matched to a gene. The germline CDR1 and CDR2 sequences are SGDLS and YYNGEE. This CDR3 contains 15 residues. The CDR3 nucleotides are TGTGCCAGCAGCGTAGTGGGGGAGGGGACAGATACGCAGTATTTT. Amino acid sequence: CASSVVGEGTDTQYF.

The sample holds one count of this clone. The gene calls are TRBV18 and TRBJ1-2; D is possibly TRBD1 (5 bases). Trimming pared 6 bases from V and 4 bases from J, leaving 21 bases between. The CDR3 sequence is 16 residues long. Germline V gives CDR1 KGHSH, CDR2 LQKENI. CDR3 nucleotides: TGTGCCAGCTCGCCCCGGGGGGTGGGTTCGAGCTATGGCTACACCTTC. Residues: CASSPRGVGSSYGYTF. The full variable domain, in which reference TRBV18 and TRBJ1-2 provide the parts outside the CDR3, is NAGVMQNPRHLVRRRGQEARLRCSPMKGHSHVYWYRQLPEEGLKFMVYLQKENIIDESGMPKERFSAEFPKEGPSILRIQQVVRGDSAAYFCASSPRGVGSSYGYTFGSGTRLTVV.

This chain connects TRBV18 to TRBJ2-7; D might be TRBD1 (5 bases). V gave up 2 bases and J gave up 3 bases, with 11 bases separating them. CDR1 KGHSH and CDR2 LQKENI come from the germline V gene. The CDR3 totals 14 residues. This CDR3 reads CASSPGAEFYEQYF. The CDR3 nucleotides read TGTGCCAGCTCACCAGGGGCGGAGTTCTACGAGCAGTACTTC.